The TCR beta chain under discussion was sequenced for a study of PD-1 blockade in classical Hodgkin lymphoma. This CDR3 is built from 14 residues. J gave up 5 bases and V 4 bases, and 3 bases lay outside the gene matches. CDR1 LNHDA and CDR2 SQIVND come from the germline V gene (reference sequence). Note on this clone: The antigen is unknown.

Time point of the sample: cycle 4 day 1 (C4D1), after five to seven weeks of nivolumab. Each patient's relapse followed autologous stem cell transplantation, and brentuximab vedotin exposure varied. Method: immunoSEQ multiplex PCR; TCRdb's copy keeps in-frame clones and lacks some. The table has about 23,000 clones, around 87% seen once; the top ten hold more than 20%. Study results and limitations: The diversity seen at baseline in complete responders resembled that of newly diagnosed patients.

Sequences were derived from peripheral blood mononuclear cells (PBMCs), sampled before the fourth cycle of nivolumab. V usage is TRBV19 and J usage is TRBJ2-3; TRBD2 agrees at 10 bases. The receptor's source is a human donor with classical Hodgkin lymphoma. CDR3 nucleotides: TGTGCCAGTAGTAAACTAGCGGGGCTAGATACGCAGTATTTT. As protein: CASSKLAGLDTQYF.